Sequencing of this T cell receptor (beta chain) was carried out in a study of blood T cell repertoires in COVID-19. Study information: The samples span acute and convalescent COVID-19 from the United States, Italy and Spain. Sources were T cells, B-cell-depleted T cells, or PBMCs; the material itself was cDNA or gDNA.

As originally analysed: Estimation of nucleated cell counts was performed using reference gene primer amplification. Profiled with immunoSEQ multiplex PCR; TCRdb holds only in-frame clones, not every one. Clone size and V and J calls were adopted from that table, with D and trimming inferred from the DNA. Among 300,000 or so clones, roughly 90% were seen once, and the ten largest hold around 6%. V was shortened by 3 bases and J by 0 bases, with 8 bases between the two germline ends. Germline V gene lookup returns CDR1 KGHSH and CDR2 LQKENI. This CDR3 has 15 amino acids. V is TRBV18 and J is TRBJ1-4; D is uncertain. The sample was peripheral blood. This TCR derives from a man younger than 35 who had recovered from COVID-19. In DNA, the CDR3 is TGTGCCAGCTCACCCCCGGGAGCAACTAATGAAAAACTGTTTTTT. Its protein product is CASSPPGATNEKLFF.